This T cell receptor beta chain was found in a study of naive and memory T cell subsets. An equimolar mix of two oligonucleotides served as the beta constant-region primer for TRBC1 and TRBC2. A single record per CDR3 protein comes from TCRdb applying MiXCR to the UMI-ligation and nested PCR reads. The sample consists of about 5,400 distinct CDR3 sequences, roughly 6.6% of them appearing once. This CDR3 comprises 16 residues. CDR1 and CDR2 (germline): LGHNA, YNFKEQ. V dropped 8 bases and J dropped 0; count of bases not matched to a gene: 5. This clonotype ranks as medium-sized. Its antigen remains unknown. Overnight CMV lysate stimulation of fresh PBMCs defined donor CMV status by CD4+ IFNgamma. Four subsets defined by CD45RA and CD27 were sorted after CD3, CD4, CD8 and live/dead staining. Whole-study results and caveats: Clonotypes are single alpha or beta chains, not paired receptors. In naive cells, over 85% of TCR sequences were seen only once.

The sequenced sample consisted of effector memory CD8+ T cells from blood. Indicated subset: effector memory, CD45RA- CD27-. This TCR came from a human donor in good health. The chain joins TRBV4-2 to TRBJ2-6; 9 nucleotides align to TRBD1. The CDR3 DNA sequence: TGTGCCAGCGGGGGACAGGGCGACTCTGGGGCCAACGTCCTGACTTTC. Its translation: CASGGQGDSGANVLTF.